This T cell receptor (beta chain) was found in a study of shared clonotypes between healthy human individuals. At the level of the study: A donor's plate count was three for CD4 naive and three for CD4 memory; CD8 naive had two and CD8 memory one.

Assay: immunoSEQ multiplex PCR; the TCRdb copy retains only in-frame clones and omits some. The profile shows about 2 million clones, approximately 94% of them singletons. Study-wide points: Clonotypes not shared had lower generation probabilities than those common to all four donors.

In the naive CD8 group, cells lacked CD45RO and were positively selected for CCR7, so terminally differentiated effector memory CD45RA+ cells were left out. The study enrolled healthy HIV-negative adults without recent acute infections or vaccinations as donors. To note about this clone: The antigen is undetermined.

From germline, CDR1 is LNHDA and CDR2 SQIVND (reference sequence). Losses at the gene ends were 5 bases for V and 3 bases for J; bases not matched to a gene: 4. The CDR3 totals 13 residues. The specimen was naive CD8+ T cells sorted from blood. This clonotype was obtained from a man between 18 and 29 years old in good health. The genes are TRBV19 and TRBJ2-7; 7 bases are a match to TRBD1. CDR3 in amino acids: CASSRWDSYEQYF. As DNA, the CDR3 is TGTGCCAGTAGTCGGTGGGACAGCTACGAGCAGTACTTC.